This TCR beta chain emerged from a study of cytomegalovirus exposure and HLA in healthy donors. Turning to the study itself: Early released data had about 80 million unique TCRs, all coming from HLA-typed donors.

About this clone itself: Its antigen remains unknown.

Study observations and caveats: Cytomegalovirus-associated status was assigned to about 180 TCR beta chains. A later analysis reportedly identified an Asian-associated ancestry cluster as carrying fewer N-insertions than the 666-donor mean.

The J segment lost 2 bases and the V segment lost 0 bases, leaving 5 bases of the junction unmatched. Germline V gene data show CDR1 as SGHVS and CDR2 as FNYEAQ. The CDR3 contains 16 residues. The PCR ran on 60 Vbeta and 13 Jbeta primers. As handled by the study authors: A later analysis tallied about 80 million unique TCR beta chains, some 10 million of them shared. This table comes from immunoSEQ multiplex PCR, and its TCRdb copy is limited to in-frame clones, with some not included. The V and J calls and the clone size are those of that table, but D and trimming were determined from the DNA. This sample's table has about 170,000 clones.

The chain combines TRBV7-6 with TRBJ2-5; TRBD1 matches 8 bases. This TCR came from a young woman in good health and CMV-seropositive. Sequencing was performed on PBMCs. CDR3 sequence: CASSLARRGQQETQYF. CDR3 DNA sequence: TGTGCCAGCAGCTTAGCGCGCAGGGGGCAACAAGAGACCCAGTACTTC.